This is a list of T cell receptor beta chains from one sample in a study of control samples from healthy donors and cancer patients. Libraries were prepared by immunoSEQ multiplex PCR; TCRdb keeps only in-frame clonotypes and omits some of them. This table lists approximately 190,000 clones. The sequencing input was blood. The receptors here all came from a woman in her 30s in good health. CDR3s include the opening cysteine and the closing phenylalanine or tryptophan. A D gene is named only where the DNA matches it firmly.

TRBJ2-3,NA,TRBV7-9,16,CASSLAKSGFSDTQYF,TGTGCCAGCAGCTTAGCGAAATCGGGGTTCTCAGATACGCAGTATTTT
TRBJ1-2,NA,TRBV4-1,13,CASSHLTVGGYTF,TGCGCCAGCAGCCACCTGACCGTAGGAGGCTACACCTTC
TRBJ2-7,NA,TRBV7-6,13,CASSLGGGVEQYF,TGTGCCAGCAGCTTAGGCGGCGGGGTCGAGCAGTACTTC
TRBJ1-4,NA,TRBV7-2,17,CASSLAQGVATNEKLFF,TGTGCCAGCAGCTTAGCGCAAGGGGTGGCAACTAATGAAAAACTGTTTTTT
TRBJ2-4,TRBD2,TRBV3-1/TRBV3-2,16,CASSQTLSAGKNIQYF,TGTGCCAGCAGCCAAACTCTCTCAGCGGGGAAAAACATTCAGTACTTC
TRBJ1-2,TRBD1,TRBV6-5,14,CASRDRGRNYGYTF,TGTGCCAGCAGGGACAGGGGGCGGAACTATGGCTACACCTTC
TRBJ1-2,TRBD1,TRBV7-9,14,CASSLTGGQYGYTF,TGTGCCAGCAGCTTAACCGGGGGACAGTATGGCTACACCTTC
TRBJ1-2,NA,TRBV4-1,17,CASSQRPERAGHYGYTF,TGCGCCAGCAGCCAGCGTCCGGAACGGGCAGGGCATTATGGCTACACCTTC
TRBJ1-2,NA,TRBV28,13,CASSLAGVDGYTF,TGTGCCAGCAGTTTGGCAGGGGTAGACGGCTACACCTTC
TRBJ1-1,NA,TRBV10-3,14,CAIRGKPDFTEAFF,TGTGCCATCAGGGGGAAACCGGACTTCACTGAAGCTTTCTTT
TRBJ1-1,NA,TRBV19,15,CASSIEGLKNTEAFF,TGTGCCAGTAGTATAGAAGGACTTAAGAACACTGAAGCTTTCTTT
TRBJ1-2,NA,TRBV30,15,CAWSVFAGGKDGYTF,TGTGCCTGGAGTGTCTTTGCCGGAGGGAAGGATGGCTACACCTTC
TRBJ2-2,TRBD2,TRBV5-1,16,CASSLGLAGNPGELFF,TGCGCCAGCAGCTTGGGGTTAGCGGGGAACCCCGGGGAGCTGTTTTTT
TRBJ1-5,NA,TRBV4-1,12,CASSQGGPPQHF,TGCGCCAGCAGCCAAGGAGGTCCGCCCCAGCATTTT
TRBJ2-3,NA,TRBV11-2,15,CASSLGPLGTDTQYF,TGTGCCAGCAGCTTAGGTCCGTTAGGCACAGATACGCAGTATTTT
TRBJ2-7,NA,TRBV28,12,CASSLRGYEQYF,TGTGCCAGCAGTTTACGAGGGTACGAGCAGTACTTC
TRBJ2-7,NA,TRBV29-1,15,CSVEVGGPPPYEQYF,TGCAGCGTTGAAGTTGGGGGGCCTCCGCCCTACGAGCAGTACTTC
TRBJ2-3,NA,TRBV21-1,11,CASSKTDTQYF,TGTGCCAGCAGCAAGACAGATACGCAGTATTTT
TRBJ1-5,NA,TRBV19,14,CASSVQGGGQPQHF,TGTGCCAGTTCCGTACAGGGAGGTGGTCAGCCCCAGCATTTT
TRBJ1-2,NA,TRBV11-2,14,CASSFGISDYGYTF,TGTGCCAGCAGCTTTGGGATCTCTGACTATGGCTACACCTTC
TRBJ2-1,NA,TRBV4-2,14,CASRGGSSYNEQFF,TGTGCCAGCAGAGGGGGGTCCTCCTACAATGAGCAGTTCTTC
TRBJ2-3,NA,TRBV6-2/TRBV6-3,14,CASSYSFLADTQYF,TGTGCCAGCAGTTACTCGTTTCTAGCGGATACGCAGTATTTT
TRBJ2-5,NA,TRBV7-9,11,CASSALGTQYF,TGTGCCAGCAGCGCCCTCGGGACCCAGTACTTC
TRBJ1-1,TRBD1,TRBV7-9,14,CASSLAGTDSEAFF,TGTGCCAGCAGCTTAGCCGGGACAGATTCTGAAGCTTTCTTT
TRBJ1-2,NA,TRBV5-1,14,CASSLVSGAGGYTF,TGCGCCAGCAGCTTGGTATCGGGGGCTGGAGGCTACACCTTC
TRBJ2-7,NA,TRBV6-2/TRBV6-3,14,CASSYDDSSYEQYF,TGTGCCAGCAGTTACGATGACAGCTCCTACGAGCAGTACTTC
TRBJ1-5,TRBD1,TRBV28,15,CASSLLGQLYQPQHF,TGTGCCAGCAGTTTATTGGGACAGTTGTATCAGCCCCAGCATTTT
TRBJ1-6,NA,TRBV2,15,CASSDNRNYNSPLHF,TGTGCCAGCAGTGATAACAGGAATTATAATTCACCCCTCCACTTT
TRBJ2-3,NA,TRBV2,11,CASRAVDTQYF,TGTGCCAGCAGGGCGGTGGATACGCAGTATTTT
TRBJ2-3,TRBD2,TRBV6-2/TRBV6-3,17,CASSYVTSGGLTDTQYF,TGTGCCAGCAGTTACGTCACTAGCGGGGGACTCACAGATACGCAGTATTTT
TRBJ1-4,NA,TRBV6-6,12,CASTGPNEKLFF,TGTGCCAGCACAGGTCCTAATGAAAAACTGTTTTTT
TRBJ1-5,NA,TRBV25-1,16,CASSVTEKPSNQPQHF,TGTGCCAGCAGTGTAACAGAGAAACCTAGCAATCAGCCCCAGCATTTT
TRBJ1-5,TRBD1,TRBV19,15,CASSTRQGGNQPQHF,TGTGCCAGTAGTACCAGACAGGGAGGCAATCAGCCCCAGCATTTT
TRBJ1-5,NA,TRBV12-3/TRBV12-4,12,CASSLGGQPQHF,TGTGCCAGCAGCCTGGGGGGGCAGCCCCAGCATTTT
TRBJ2-7,TRBD2,TRBV27,15,CASSQGLAAAYEQYF,TGTGCCAGCAGCCAGGGACTAGCGGCCGCCTACGAGCAGTACTTC
TRBJ2-7,NA,TRBV18,17,CASSPPGAGETSYEQYF,TGTGCCAGCTCACCACCGGGGGCCGGCGAAACCTCCTACGAGCAGTACTTC
TRBJ1-1,NA,TRBV15,17,CATSRVHEAPMNTEAFF,TGTGCCACCAGCAGAGTGCATGAGGCACCCATGAACACTGAAGCTTTCTTT
TRBJ1-2,NA,TRBV5-1,15,CASSLVVGTSNGYTF,TGCGCCAGCAGCTTGGTGGTTGGGACATCGAATGGCTACACCTTC
TRBJ1-5,NA,TRBV28,14,CASSVSLANQPQHF,TGTGCCAGCAGTGTTAGCCTGGCTAATCAGCCCCAGCATTTT
TRBJ2-3,NA,TRBV25-1,16,CASSPRYGGDTDTQYF,TGTGCCAGCAGTCCAAGATATGGCGGCGACACAGATACGCAGTATTTT
TRBJ2-4,TRBD1,TRBV12-3/TRBV12-4,13,CASSRQGKNIQYF,TGTGCCAGCAGCAGACAGGGGAAGAACATTCAGTACTTC
TRBJ1-1,TRBD1,TRBV4-3,19,CASSQERGTGGKLNTEAFF,TGCGCCAGCAGCCAGGAAAGGGGGACAGGGGGCAAATTGAACACTGAAGCTTTCTTT
TRBJ2-2,NA,TRBV12-3/TRBV12-4,13,CASSNSGGGELFF,TGTGCCAGCAGTAACAGTGGCGGCGGGGAGCTGTTTTTT
TRBJ1-2,NA,TRBV27,14,CASATRAGDYGYTF,TGTGCCAGCGCAACCAGGGCAGGGGACTATGGCTACACCTTC
TRBJ2-4,TRBD1,TRBV25-1,16,CASSAGQGAAKNIQYF,TGTGCCAGCAGTGCGGGACAGGGGGCAGCCAAAAACATTCAGTACTTC
TRBJ1-2,TRBD1,TRBV5-6,16,CASSLGTGASGYGYTF,TGTGCCAGCAGCTTGGGGACAGGGGCTAGTGGCTATGGCTACACCTTC
TRBJ2-7,TRBD1,TRBV6-5,14,CASSQGANNYEQYF,TGTGCCAGCAGTCAGGGGGCCAACAACTACGAGCAGTACTTC
TRBJ2-7,NA,TRBV15,13,CATSRWGVHEQYF,TGTGCCACCAGTCGATGGGGGGTTCACGAGCAGTACTTC
TRBJ1-1,TRBD1,TRBV2,13,CASSLQGDTEAFF,TGTGCCAGCAGCCTACAGGGGGACACTGAAGCTTTCTTT
TRBJ1-1,TRBD1,TRBV6-5,16,CASSSVTGGLNTEAFF,TGTGCCAGCAGTTCCGTGACAGGGGGCTTGAACACTGAAGCTTTCTTT
TRBJ2-3,NA,TRBV12-3/TRBV12-4,12,CASSFGGDTQYF,TGTGCCAGCAGTTTCGGAGGAGATACGCAGTATTTT
TRBJ1-6,NA,TRBV7-9,13,CASSYEGRSPLHF,TGTGCCAGCAGCTATGAGGGGAGGTCACCCCTCCACTTT
TRBJ2-5,TRBD1,TRBV5-1,11,CASRATGDQYF,TGCGCCAGCAGGGCGACAGGGGACCAGTACTTC
TRBJ1-1,NA,TRBV5-1,11,CASSLDSSAFF,TGCGCCAGCAGCTTGGACAGTAGCGCTTTCTTT
TRBJ1-3,TRBD1,TRBV9,15,CASSATGVWGNTIYF,TGTGCCAGCAGCGCGACAGGGGTCTGGGGAAACACCATATATTTT
TRBJ1-1,NA,TRBV28,16,CASSLGGGRKNTEAFF,TGTGCCAGCAGTTTGGGAGGTGGGAGGAAGAACACTGAAGCTTTCTTT
TRBJ1-1,NA,TRBV19,13,CASNHLGATEAFF,TGTGCCAGTAACCATCTGGGGGCGACTGAAGCTTTCTTT